These 16 T cell receptor beta chains originate from one sample sequenced in a study of T cell responses to AZD1222 COVID-19 vaccine. Clones were sequenced by immunoSEQ multiplex PCR, and TCRdb holds only the in-frame ones, with some missing. The table shows 43,000 or so clones, with about 90% occurring only once. The sample was peripheral blood, taken 28 days after the second AZD1222 dose. These receptors all stem from an adult who received the AZD1222 COVID-19 vaccine.

The rearrangement uses TRBV3-1 (or the pseudogene TRBV3-2) and TRBJ2-7; D is unresolved. CDR3 length equals 14 residues. Germline CDR1 reads LGHDT; CDR2 reads YNNKEL (reference sequence). V lost 4 bases and J 1 base, leaving 11 bases between the germline ends. The CDR3 DNA follows: TGTGCCAGCAGCCCCTTGAGTTGGTCCTACGAGCAGTACTTC. Encoded protein: CASSPLSWSYEQYF.

This sequence joins TRBV5-1 and TRBJ1-1; 9 bases fit TRBD1. The CDR3 consists of 14 residues. V dropped 3 bases and J dropped 2; count of bases not matched to a gene: 2. Germline CDR1 reads SGHRS; CDR2 reads YFSETQ. The CDR3 DNA is TGCGCCAGCAGCTGGGACAGGGTTAACACTGAAGCTTTCTTT. Its translation: CASSWDRVNTEAFF.

This clone was seen only once. The same CDR3 is also encoded by other DNA sequences in this sample. The CDR3 DNA follows: TGTGCCAGCAGCCCGGGACCGGCGGGGGAGCAGTACTTC. Its translation is CASSPGPAGEQYF. V usage is TRBV11-3 and J usage is TRBJ2-7, with D possibly being TRBD2 (6 bases). CDR1 SGHNT and CDR2 YENEEA come from the germline V gene. Trimming pared 5 bases from V and 7 bases from J, leaving 15 bases between. CDR3 length equals 13 residues.

The chain recombines TRBV30 with TRBJ1-6; D perhaps matches TRBD1 (5 bases). Germline CDR1 and CDR2: GTSNPN and SVGIG (reference sequence). This CDR3 contains 13 residues. Here the CDR3 DNA reads TGTGCTCTGGGACTAGCAGGGAATTCACCCCTCCACTTT. Translating gives CALGLAGNSPLHF.

The chain joins TRBV30 to TRBJ1-2; unclear D gene. The V end was cut by 4 bases, the J end by 1 base, with 10 bases between. The CDR3 is 13 residues long. Germline V gene sequence: CDR1 GTSNPN, CDR2 SVGIG (reference sequence). In DNA form, the CDR3 reads TGTGCCTGGAACCCAGAAAATAACTATGGCTACACCTTC. Its protein product is CAWNPENNYGYTF.

The J gene is TRBJ1-1, the V gene TRBV5-6; D ambiguous. CDR1 is SGHDT, CDR2 YYEEEE, per germline. V was trimmed by 0 bases and J by 6 bases, leaving 9 bases between them. CDR3 size: 13 residues. CDR3 sequence reads: CASSLAGPAEAFF. The CDR3 DNA is TGTGCCAGCAGCTTGGCCGGGCCCGCTGAAGCTTTCTTT.

V gene TRBV19 combines with J gene TRBJ1-2; 11 bases are shared with TRBD1. This CDR3 contains 16 residues. The J segment lost 6 bases and the V segment lost 5 bases, leaving 11 bases of the junction unmatched. Germline values: CDR1 LNHDA, CDR2 SQIVND (reference sequence). The CDR3 spells CASSLRTGGAWNGYTF. CDR3 DNA: TGTGCCAGTAGTCTTAGGACAGGGGGCGCGTGGAATGGCTACACCTTC.

The CDR3 protein is CASSSLGQGGYEQYF. CDR3 nucleotides: TGTGCCAGCAGCTCCCTAGGACAGGGGGGGTACGAGCAGTACTTC. J is TRBJ2-7 and V is TRBV13, with TRBD1 matching 10 bases. CDR1 is PRHDT and CDR2 is FYEKMQ in the germline V gene (reference sequence). This CDR3 spans 15 amino acids. V shed 4 bases, J shed 4 bases, and the junction held 7 bases outside the gene matches.

The chain has TRBV6-5 and TRBJ2-3; 9 bases are shared with TRBD1. The length of the CDR3 is 12 residues. In germline, CDR1 is MNHEY, CDR2 SVGAGI. Trimming removed 7 bases from V and 14 bases from J; junction bases left unmatched: 10. In DNA form, the CDR3 reads TGTGCCAGCACCTCACAGGGGGCGCCAGGGTATTTT. Protein product: CASTSQGAPGYF.

The CDR3 DNA reads TGTGCCAGTAGTACCGCGACTAGCGGGGGGGGATCCGCCTACAATGAGCAGTTCTTC. This sequence encodes CASSTATSGGGSAYNEQFF. The genes are TRBV19 and TRBJ2-1; 14 bases map to TRBD2. The CDR3 sequence is 19 residues long. Trimming took 4 bases from V and 2 from J; bases not matched to a gene: 10. From germline, CDR1 is LNHDA and CDR2 SQIVND (reference sequence).

The CDR3 sequence is CSASRGQGAGYTF. DNA of the CDR3: TGCAGTGCTAGTCGGGGACAGGGGGCAGGCTACACCTTC. The J gene is TRBJ1-2, the V gene TRBV20-1, with TRBD1 matching 12 bases. The CDR3 loop spans 13 amino acids. From germline, CDR1 is DFQATT and CDR2 SNEGSKA (reference sequence). J lost 8 bases, V lost 3 bases, and 4 bases had no gene match.

The V gene is TRBV5-6, the J gene TRBJ2-5; D remains unclear. The CDR3 has 14 amino acids. Looked up from germline, CDR1 is SGHDT and CDR2 is YYEEEE. With 6 bases removed from V and 3 bases from J, the gap between germline ends came to 15 bases. The DNA of the CDR3 is TGTGCCAGCACAAATTGGGGTCAGGAAGAGACCCAGTACTTC. It encodes CASTNWGQEETQYF. The complete variable domain, with remaining parts taken from reference TRBV5-6 and TRBJ2-5, reads DAGVTQSPTHLIKTRGQQVTLRCSPKSGHDTVSWYQQALGQGPQFIFQYYEEEERQRGNFPDRFSGHQFPNYSSELNVNALLLGDSALYLCASTNWGQEETQYFGPGTRLLVL.

Only one count was recorded for this clone. The V call is TRBV29-1, the J call TRBJ2-2; no reliable D call. CDR1 is SQVTM, CDR2 ANQGSEA, per germline. The V end lost 3 bases, the J end lost 1 base, and 12 bases lay between the germline ends. This CDR3 is 15 amino acids long. The CDR3 is CSVDTISGNTGELFF. CDR3 nucleotides: TGCAGCGTTGATACGATCTCAGGGAACACCGGGGAGCTGTTTTTT.

V gene TRBV28 combines with J gene TRBJ1-1, with 8 bases that match TRBD1. Germline CDR1 reads MDHEN; CDR2 reads SYDVKM. V lost 6 bases, J lost 1 base, and 7 bases stayed unmatched. The length of the CDR3 is 15 residues. The CDR3 DNA reads as TGTGCCAGCAGACCTAGGACAGGGCCGAACACTGAAGCTTTCTTT. The encoded protein is CASRPRTGPNTEAFF.

The chain joins TRBV21-1 to TRBJ1-2. TRBV21-1 is flagged as a pseudogene. This CDR3 is 15 amino acids long. CDR3 protein: CASSMTIGGDYGYTF. The CDR3 DNA reads as TGTGCCAGCAGCATGACGATAGGGGGGGACTATGGCTACACCTTC.

The chain uses TRBV4-1 and TRBJ1-4; D gene ambiguous. The CDR3 spans 16 residues. Deletions cut 0 bases from V and 0 bases from J, with 8 bases between. Germline V gene sequence: CDR1 MGHRA, CDR2 YSYEKL. The chain's CDR3 is CASSQDFGATNEKLFF. The CDR3 DNA sequence: TGCGCCAGCAGCCAAGATTTCGGTGCAACTAATGAAAAACTGTTTTTT.